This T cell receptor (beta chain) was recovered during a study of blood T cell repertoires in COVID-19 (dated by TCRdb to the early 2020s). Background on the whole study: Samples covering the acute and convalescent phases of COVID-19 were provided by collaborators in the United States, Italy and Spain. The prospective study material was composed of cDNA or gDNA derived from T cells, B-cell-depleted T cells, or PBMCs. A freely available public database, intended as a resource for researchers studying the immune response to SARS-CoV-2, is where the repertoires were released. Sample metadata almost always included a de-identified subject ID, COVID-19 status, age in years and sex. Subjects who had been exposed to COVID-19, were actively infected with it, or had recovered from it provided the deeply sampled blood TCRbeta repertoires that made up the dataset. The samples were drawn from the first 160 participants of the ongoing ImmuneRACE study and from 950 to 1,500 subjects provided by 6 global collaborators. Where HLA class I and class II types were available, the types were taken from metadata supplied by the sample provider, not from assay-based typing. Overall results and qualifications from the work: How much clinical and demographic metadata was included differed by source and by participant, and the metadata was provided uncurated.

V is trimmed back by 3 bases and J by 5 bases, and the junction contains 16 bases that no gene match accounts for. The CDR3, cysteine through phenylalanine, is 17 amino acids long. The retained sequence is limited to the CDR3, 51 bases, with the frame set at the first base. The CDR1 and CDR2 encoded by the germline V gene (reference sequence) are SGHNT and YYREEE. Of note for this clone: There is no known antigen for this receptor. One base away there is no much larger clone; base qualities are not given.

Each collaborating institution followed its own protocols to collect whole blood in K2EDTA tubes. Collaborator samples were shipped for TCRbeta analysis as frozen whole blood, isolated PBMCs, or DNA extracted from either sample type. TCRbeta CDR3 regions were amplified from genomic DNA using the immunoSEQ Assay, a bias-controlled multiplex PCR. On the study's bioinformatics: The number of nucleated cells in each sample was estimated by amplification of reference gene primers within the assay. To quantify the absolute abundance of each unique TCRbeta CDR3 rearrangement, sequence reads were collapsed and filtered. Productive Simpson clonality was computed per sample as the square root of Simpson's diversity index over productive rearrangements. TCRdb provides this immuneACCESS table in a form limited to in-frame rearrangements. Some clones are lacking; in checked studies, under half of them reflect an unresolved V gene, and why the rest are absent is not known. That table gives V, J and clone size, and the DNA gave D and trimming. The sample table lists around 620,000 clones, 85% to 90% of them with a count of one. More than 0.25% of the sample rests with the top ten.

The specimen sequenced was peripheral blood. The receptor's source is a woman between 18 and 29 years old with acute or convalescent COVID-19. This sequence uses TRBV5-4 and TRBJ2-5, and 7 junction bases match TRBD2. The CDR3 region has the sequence CASSSDLGAGVSETQYF. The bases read TGTGCCAGCAGCTCGGACTTAGGTGCGGGGGTAAGCGAGACCCAGTACTTC.